The subject of this entry is one TCR beta chain. Rearranged V-D-J TRB sequences were amplified with a mixed TRB-A/B primer pool. TCRdb processed the multiplex PCR reads anew with MiXCR; each CDR3 protein has one entry. This table holds about 11,000 distinct CDR3 sequences, 35% to 50% found once. The data are from a study of T cell repertoires in aging, cancer and after chemotherapy. The CDR3 has 14 residues. Between the trimmed V and J ends, which lost 1 base and 4 bases, there was a span of 13 bases. The germline V gene encodes CDR1 DFQATT and CDR2 SNEGSKA (reference sequence). TCR beta rearrangements were amplified from peripheral blood genomic DNA.

The source is a human donor in good health. Sequences were obtained from blood. This chain joins TRBV20-1 and TRBJ2-5; D is unresolved. CDR3 residues: CSARVVASGETQYF. The CDR3 DNA is TGCAGTGCTAGAGTGGTGGCGTCGGGAGAGACCCAGTACTTC.